The source of this T cell receptor (beta chain) is a study of T cell repertoires in aging, cancer and after chemotherapy. Study-level information: Donor ages fell into six groups from 30 or younger up to 70 or older. The full dataset contained 8.5 million to 10 million TCR reads.

TCR beta rearrangements were amplified from peripheral blood genomic DNA. A mixed TRB-A/B primer pool amplified rearranged TRB by multiplex touch-down PCR. TCRdb ran MiXCR on the multiplex PCR reads and lists one entry per CDR3 protein. The repertoire holds a few thousand distinct CDR3 sequences, with around 30% as singletons. Study outcomes and limitations: No conclusions about immunological memory after chemotherapy can be drawn from the repertoire data. Rebound thymic output was suggested by rising median generation probability during chemotherapy in each cancer cohort.

This clonotype was seen only a few times. What it binds is unknown. Sequencing input: blood. The receptor comes from a human donor with a solid tumor.

The CDR3 DNA reads as TGTGCCTGGAGTGAAGGGGGCAGCGGGCAGCCCCAGCATTTT. It codes for CAWSEGGSGQPQHF. The chain carries TRBV30 and TRBJ1-5; TRBD1 aligns across 7 bases. The CDR3 is 14 amino acids. The V and J ends lost 1 base and 7 bases, in that order; junction bases with no gene match: 7. Per the germline V gene, CDR1 is GTSNPN and CDR2 is SVGIG (reference sequence).